The next 23 T cell receptor delta chains were all read from a single sample in a study of γδ T cells in repeated Plasmodium falciparum infection. TCRdb made new clone calls on the multiplex PCR reads using CATT. The data contain about 48,000 delta-chain clones, roughly 1.6% of them singletons. Gammadelta T cells were flow-sorted from PBMC into Vgamma9/Vdelta2+ and Vdelta2-negative populations for bulk analysis. Sequenced: gamma-delta T cells from blood. Receptors originate from a pool of human donors (malaria-infected and uninfected, not separated).

Comments on this clone: A far larger clone is just one base off, so this is likely a read error. Other DNA sequences of this sample code for an identical CDR3. V gene TRDV1 combines with J gene TRDJ1, with 9 nucleotides matching TRDD3. TCRdb supplies no J gene; here it was assigned by aligning the nucleotide sequence to germline. The germline gives CDR1 TSWWSYY, CDR2 QGS. This CDR3 comprises 21 residues. The CDR3 nucleotides read TGTGCCCTTGTGGTTACCATTACTGGGGGACTCCAGCACACGTACACCGATAAACTCATCTTT. The encoded protein is CALVVTITGGLQHTYTDKLIF.

Remarks on this clone: A read error is likely here: a far larger clone is one base away. The sample contains more than one DNA sequence encoding this CDR3. No J gene was assigned, while the V gene was called as TRDV1; the table's D call, TRDD3, was not checked against the DNA. Germline V gene lookup returns CDR1 TSWWSYY and CDR2 QGS. The CDR3 has 16 residues. CDR3 loop: CALGELRVREEDKLIF. In DNA, the CDR3 is TGTGCTCTTGGGGAACTACGGGTCAGGGAAGAGGACAAACTCATCTTC.

This clone occurred a few times. TCRdb's entry gives the protein of a much larger clone, which mismatches this DNA's translation at residue 10, likely from a read error; the protein reported here is translated from the DNA. The chain carries TRDV1 and TRDJ1; D remains unclear. Germline V gene lookup returns CDR1 TSWWSYY and CDR2 QGS. The CDR3 is made up of 17 amino acids. V was shortened by 0 bases and J by 8 bases, with 22 bases between the two germline ends. In nucleotides, the CDR3 is TGTGCTCTTGGGGAACTTGAAAGAGCCGAGGAATCACGAAAACTCATCTTT. This encodes CALGELERAEESRKLIF.

Points on this clone: This probably arose from a read error, given a far larger clone one base away. The sample holds other DNA sequences that translate to the same CDR3. This chain uses TRDV2 with TRDJ3, with D possibly TRDD3 on 5 matching bases. In the absence of a J gene in TCRdb, the DNA was matched to germline to assign it here. From germline, CDR1 is GEAIGNYY and CDR2 EKD. This CDR3 spans 19 amino acids. CDR3 sequence reads: CACDTGGALSSWDTRQMFF. In DNA form, the CDR3 reads TGTGCCTGCGACACGGGTGGGGCCCTTAGCTCCTGGGACACCCGACAGATGTTTTTC.

On this clone: One base separates it from a far larger clone, so it is likely a read error. Other DNA sequences in this specimen translate into the identical CDR3. The chain couples TRDV1 to TRDJ1; 12 bases are a match to TRDD3. The germline V gene encodes CDR1 TSWWSYY and CDR2 QGS. The CDR3 is 24 amino acids. V lost 4 bases, J lost 3 bases, and 30 bases stayed unmatched. The CDR3 is CALGATQFLPVLYTGGYLADKLIF. The CDR3 DNA follows: TGTGCTCTTGGGGCTACCCAATTTCTACCGGTCCTTTATACTGGGGGATACCTCGCCGATAAACTCATCTTT.

Ten or more counts support this clone. This chain joins TRDV2 and TRDJ3; 7 positions match TRDD3. TCRdb leaves out the J gene; it was filled in here by matching the DNA to germline. The germline CDR1 and CDR2 sequences are GEAIGNYY and EKD. Losses at the gene ends were 0 bases for V and 0 bases for J; bases not matched to a gene: 4. There are 18 residues in the CDR3. CDR3 nucleotide sequence: TGTGCCTGTGACACCGGTAACTGGGGCTCCTGGGACACCCGACAGATGTTTTTC. Translation gives CACDTGNWGSWDTRQMFF.

This clone has ten or more counts. The protein held in TCRdb is that of a much larger clone and does not match this DNA's translation at residue 8, likely because of a read error; the protein shown is translated from the DNA. The chain couples TRDV1 to TRDJ1; 7 bases agree with TRDD3. V lost 4 bases, J lost 0 bases, and 17 bases stayed unmatched. Germline V gives CDR1 TSWWSYY, CDR2 QGS. The CDR3 is 19 amino acids. The CDR3 is CALGGGVPRIRSYTDKLIF. The CDR3, as DNA: TGTGCTCTTGGGGGGGGCGTCCCCAGGATACGCTCGTACACCGATAAACTCATCTTT.

This clone was detected many times. The protein TCRdb gives is from a much larger clone and does not agree with this DNA's translation at residue 13, likely a read error; the protein shown here comes from the DNA. The V and J genes are TRDV3 and TRDJ1, with D perhaps TRDD3 (5 bases). Germline CDR1 reads TVYSNPD; CDR2 reads GDNSRS (reference sequence). This CDR3 is 15 amino acids long. This CDR3 reads CALPAGTKGTDKFIF. As DNA, the CDR3 is TGTGCCTTGCCGGCGGGGACCAAGGGGACCGATAAATTCATCTTT.

This clone was recorded many times. With a much larger clone just one base away, this may be a read error. This chain joins TRDV1 and TRDJ1; D unresolved. The J gene, left out of TCRdb, was set here by checking the DNA against germline. Germline loops: CDR1 TSWWSYY, CDR2 QGS. The CDR3 consists of 18 residues. The CDR3 region is CALGELLYDPHLTDKLIF. The CDR3 DNA sequence: TGTGCTCTTGGTGAACTTCTCTACGACCCTCATCTCACCGATAAACTCATCTTT.

On this clone: The protein in TCRdb stems from a much larger clone and differs at residue 12 from this DNA's translation, likely a read error; here the protein is translated from the DNA. The chain uses TRDV3 and TRDJ1, with 9 nucleotides matching TRDD2. TCRdb gives no J gene; it was assigned here by matching the DNA to germline. The junction had 24 bases not matched to a gene; V was cut back by 0 bases and J by 1 base. The CDR3 runs 21 residues. Germline V CDR1 and CDR2: TVYSNPD, GDNSRS (reference sequence). The CDR3 region is CAFSEPSYLLGNPPITDKLIF. The DNA for the CDR3 is TGTGCCTTTAGTGAGCCTTCCTACTTGCTGGGGAACCCTCCTATCACCGATAAACTCATCTTT.

This clone was detected many times. For this DNA, TCRdb reports the protein of a much larger clone, which diverges at residue 4, most likely from a read error; the protein presented here is translated directly from the DNA. The rearrangement links TRDV1 to TRDJ1, with 10 bases that match TRDD3. Germline lookup yields CDR1 TSWWSYY and CDR2 QGS. CDR3 length equals 19 residues. DNA for the CDR3: TGTGCTCTTTGGGAACGGTTCTCCCCGCTTACTGGGGGATTAACGAAACTCATCTTT. It specifies CALWERFSPLTGGLTKLIF.

Comment on this clone: TCRdb assigns this DNA the protein of a much larger clone, which departs from its translation at residue 13; this likely reflects a read error, and the protein shown comes from translating the DNA. This chain's CDR3 is CALGERMYTDKLTF. The CDR3 DNA is TGTGCTCTTGGGGAACGGATGTACACCGATAAACTCACCTTT. With the J gene uncalled, the V gene is TRDV1; TRDD3, as called in the table, went unchecked against the DNA. This CDR3 spans 14 amino acids. CDR1 is TSWWSYY, CDR2 QGS, per germline.

Ten or more counts support this clone. A read error is possible here, since a much larger clone lies one base away. The same CDR3 is also encoded by other DNA sequences in this sample. The J gene is TRDJ1, the V gene TRDV3, with 10 bases matching TRDD3. Per germline, CDR1 TVYSNPD and CDR2 GDNSRS (reference sequence). CDR3 length: 19 residues. DNA for the CDR3: TGTGCCTTTATCCCCCGAGCCGGTTACTGGGGGATCTACACGGATAAACTCATCTTT. The encoded protein is CAFIPRAGYWGIYTDKLIF.

This clone appeared many times. This chain uses TRDV2 with TRDJ1, with TRDD3 matching 7 bases. TCRdb records no J gene; here it was assigned by comparing the DNA to germline. CDR1 is GEAIGNYY, CDR2 EKD, per germline. V was pared by 0 bases and J by 0 bases, with 12 bases of the junction left unmatched. This CDR3 is built from 18 residues. DNA of the CDR3: TGTGCCTGTGACACCGTCGGGCTGGGGGGTTCCCACACCGATAAACTCATCTTT. It codes for CACDTVGLGGSHTDKLIF.

This clone was picked up a small number of times. The protein that TCRdb holds for this DNA derives from a much larger clone and differs from the translated DNA at residue 4, which likely indicates a read error; the protein shown here is translated from the DNA. The chain employs TRDV1 and TRDJ1; 8 nucleotides agree with TRDD3. Assignment of the J gene here rests on matching the DNA to germline, because TCRdb gives none. Germline assignment: CDR1 TSWWSYY and CDR2 QGS. Trimming cost V 9 bases and J 3 bases; bases outside gene matches: 30. The CDR3 sequence is 21 residues long. The CDR3 sequence: CALHSSAFSYWGPQRADKLIF. The CDR3, as DNA: TGTGCTCTCCATTCGTCGGCCTTCTCGTACTGGGGGCCACAAAGGGCCGATAAACTCATCTTT.

This clone turned up a few times. The protein held in TCRdb is that of a much larger clone and does not match this DNA's translation at residue 9, likely because of a read error; the protein shown is translated from the DNA. V and J are TRDV2 and TRDJ1, with 8 bases lining up with TRDD3. Trimming removed 3 bases from V and 0 bases from J; junction bases left unmatched: 8. From germline, CDR1 is GEAIGNYY and CDR2 EKD. The CDR3 covers 16 residues. CDR3 coding DNA: TGTGCCTGTGACTACTCTGGGGGAAATTACACCGATAAACTCATCTTT. Translated, it gives CACDYSGGNYTDKLIF.

This clone came up a few times. The protein in TCRdb stems from a much larger clone and differs at residue 11 from this DNA's translation, likely a read error; here the protein is translated from the DNA. The chain links TRDV1 to TRDJ1; 9 bases are a match to TRDD3. With 4 bases clipped from V and 2 bases from J, the junction kept 11 bases outside the gene matches. Germline-derived CDR1 and CDR2 are TSWWSYY and QGS. There are 17 residues in the CDR3. The CDR3 nucleotides read TGTGCTCTTGGGGTCGGGGCTGGGGGATTCTATACCGATAAACTCATCTTT. As protein: CALGVGAGGFYTDKLIF.

As regards this clone: A single base is all that separates this from a far larger clone, so a read error is likely. The identical CDR3 is also encoded by other nucleotide sequences in the sample. The chain links TRDV2 to TRDJ1; 11 bases align to TRDD3. TCRdb gives no J gene; it was assigned here by matching the DNA to germline. The V segment lost 2 bases and the J segment 0 bases; nucleotides outside the gene matches: 7. From germline, CDR1 is GEAIGNYY and CDR2 EKD. CDR3 length equals 17 residues. The CDR3 nucleotides are TGTGCCTGTGACAAACTGGGGGATAAGACTAACACCGATAAACTCATCTTT. Its protein is CACDKLGDKTNTDKLIF.

A word on this clone: The protein recorded in TCRdb matches a much larger clone and deviates from this DNA's translation at residue 15, suggesting a read error; the protein here is obtained by translating the DNA. CDR3 in amino acids: CALGEYSLGYYRDKPIF. Written as DNA, the CDR3 is TGTGCTCTTGGGGAATACAGCCTGGGATACTACCGGGATAAACCCATCTTT. There is no J gene call, but TRDV1 is given as the V gene; the table's D call, TRDD3, was not checked against the DNA. This CDR3 region has 17 residues. CDR1 TSWWSYY and CDR2 QGS come from the germline V gene.

This clone was observed a few times. The TCRdb record carries a much larger clone's protein, which differs from this DNA's translation at residue 5; a read error is the likely cause, and the protein listed here is the DNA translation. V usage is TRDV1 and J usage is TRDJ1; TRDD3 aligns across 10 bases. Because TCRdb records no J gene, it was assigned here through a match of the DNA to germline. V lost 4 bases and J lost 7; bases outside the gene matches: 15. The CDR3 has 17 residues. In germline, CDR1 is TSWWSYY, CDR2 QGS. CDR3 DNA: TGTGCTCTTGGGGGACTAGGAAATCCTTACTGGGGGATTAAACTCATCTTT. As protein: CALGGLGNPYWGIKLIF.

This clone turned up a few times. This DNA translates differently at residue 10 from the TCRdb protein, which is that of a much larger clone; a read error is likely, and the protein shown is the DNA's own translation. The chain has TRDV1 and TRDJ1; D may be TRDD3 (5 bases). Germline V CDR1 and CDR2: TSWWSYY, QGS. V lost 5 bases to trimming and J lost 2 bases, with 27 bases between them. The CDR3 length is 19 residues. CDR3 sequence (DNA): TGTGCTCTTGGGCACCCAGGCCTGACCCCCTGGGTGGGTACCGATAAACTCATCTTT. Its translation: CALGHPGLTPWVGTDKLIF.

In this sample, this clone turned up many times. The genes are TRDV2 and TRDJ1, with 8 nucleotides matching TRDD3. V was pared by 2 bases and J by 0 bases, with 10 bases of the junction left unmatched. The CDR3 length is 17 residues. Germline assignment: CDR1 GEAIGNYY and CDR2 EKD. CDR3 nucleotide sequence: TGTGCCTGTGACATAGTGGGGGATGGGCGGTACACCGATAAACTCATCTTT. Translation gives CACDIVGDGRYTDKLIF.

Comment on this clone: A far bigger clonotype differs at one base, so this is likely a read error. The same CDR3 also results from other DNA sequences found in this sample. The chain combines TRDV1 with TRDJ1, with 9 nucleotides matching TRDD3. The J gene is not listed in TCRdb, so it was assigned here from a DNA match to germline. The V segment lost 2 bases and the J segment 8 bases; nucleotides outside the gene matches: 24. The CDR3 totals 20 residues. Germline CDR1 TSWWSYY, CDR2 QGS. The CDR3 DNA is TGTGCTCTTGGGGAAGACTTGAAGGGCTGGGGGATCTATCCCACCGGCAAACTCATCTTT. It encodes CALGEDLKGWGIYPTGKLIF.